Below are 26 T cell receptor beta chains sequenced from a single sample in a study of T-cell reconstitution after alpha-beta-depleted transplantation in children. Unique molecular identifiers tagged the TCRbeta library. From the PCR reads, TCRdb called clonotypes with MiXCR, one entry per CDR3 protein. The sample contains hundreds of thousands of distinct CDR3 sequences, more than 20% of which appear only once. The material sequenced was PBMCs, mostly from graft donor cells, taken 360 days after TCRalphabeta/CD19-depleted stem cell transplant. These receptors were obtained from a boy in the first two years of life who had a stem cell transplant for acute myeloid leukemia, so the T cells may come from the graft donor.

This clonotype appeared many times. The V call is TRBV7-9, the J call TRBJ2-7; tentative D call: TRBD1 (6 bases). Germline values: CDR1 SEHNR, CDR2 FQNEAQ (reference sequence). The V and J ends lost 6 bases and 6 bases respectively, with 12 bases between them. CDR3 length equals 12 residues. The CDR3: CASRYRDSEQYF. As DNA, the CDR3 is TGTGCCAGCAGGTACAGGGATTCCGAGCAGTACTTC.

This clonotype has more than one count but fewer than ten. J is TRBJ2-7 and V is TRBV7-9; 8 nucleotides agree with TRBD1. The junction had 10 bases not matched to a gene; V was cut back by 5 bases and J by 4 bases. CDR1 is SEHNR, CDR2 FQNEAQ, per germline (reference sequence). The CDR3 has 15 amino acids. CDR3: CASSPQDRARYEQYF. CDR3 nucleotides: TGTGCCAGCAGCCCCCAGGACAGGGCGAGGTACGAGCAGTACTTC.

This clonotype was found a few times. The chain links TRBV5-1 to TRBJ2-7; the D gene is possibly TRBD2 (6 bases). CDR1 and CDR2 from the germline V gene are SGHRS and YFSETQ. Deletions cut 4 bases from V and 3 bases from J, with 14 bases between. The CDR3 is 14 amino acids. The CDR3 bases are TGCGCCAGCAGCGACGGGACGGGAGACTACGAGCAGTACGTC. Translating gives CASSDGTGDYEQYV.

Concerning this clonotype itself: A read error may produce the germline difference seen at one junction end. The rearrangement links TRBV12-3 or TRBV12-4 to TRBJ2-1; 11 bases align to TRBD2. This CDR3 has 15 residues. The CDR3 protein is CVSSSSGGPNNEQFF. CDR3 DNA sequence: TGTGTCAGCAGTTCTAGCGGGGGGCCTAACAATGAGCAGTTCTTC.

This clonotype was seen repeatedly, ten times or more. The chain recombines TRBV20-1 with TRBJ1-6, with D unresolved. Trimming removed 3 bases at V and 5 bases at J, with 8 bases between. This CDR3 spans 13 amino acids. Germline V gene sequence: CDR1 DFQATT, CDR2 SNEGSKA (reference sequence). The CDR3 protein is CSASGGNNSPLHF. In DNA, the CDR3 is TGCAGTGCTAGTGGCGGAAATAATTCACCCCTCCACTTT.

The V and J genes are TRBV12-3 or TRBV12-4 and TRBJ2-5, with TRBD2 matching over 7 bases. J was trimmed by 5 bases and V by 7 bases; bases with no gene match: 10. The CDR3 contains 14 residues. CDR3 sequence reads: CASTWGGFGETQYF. In nucleotides, the CDR3 is TGTGCCAGCACCTGGGGGGGGTTCGGGGAGACCCAGTACTTC.

In its sample, this clonotype was seen many times. This chain links TRBV29-1 with TRBJ2-2; 9 bases fit TRBD1. The V and J ends lost 5 bases and 8 bases, in that order; junction bases with no gene match: 6. This CDR3 comprises 13 residues. Germline-derived CDR1 and CDR2 are SQVTM and ANQGSEA. CDR3 DNA: TGCAGCGTTACCACAGGGGGCCATGGGGAGCTGTTTTTT. Its translation is CSVTTGGHGELFF.

V gene TRBV25-1 combines with J gene TRBJ2-2, with 8 bases fitting TRBD1. CDR3 length: 15 residues. J was trimmed by 7 bases and V by 1 base; bases with no gene match: 5. In germline, CDR1 is MGHDK, CDR2 SYGVNS. DNA of the CDR3: TGTGCCAGCAGTGAATGGAGGACAGGGATCGGGGAGCTGTTTTTT. Translating it yields CASSEWRTGIGELFF.

This chain connects TRBV7-2 to TRBJ2-7; tentative D call: TRBD1 (6 bases). Germline lookup yields CDR1 SGHTA and CDR2 FQGNSA. The length of the CDR3 is 13 residues. V was cut by 5 bases and J by 4 bases, with 12 bases left in between. CDR3 sequence: CASSPNRVYEQYF. The CDR3 region has the DNA TGTGCCAGCAGCCCCAACAGGGTTTACGAGCAGTACTTC. Using reference TRBV7-2 and TRBJ2-7 for the parts outside the CDR3, the full variable domain is GAGVSQSPSNKVTEKGKDVELRCDPISGHTALYWYRQSLGQGLEFLIYFQGNSAPDKSGLPSDRFSAERTGGSVSTLTIQRTQQEDSAVYLCASSPNRVYEQYFGPGTRLTVT.

The rearrangement joins TRBV19 to TRBJ1-1; tentative D call: TRBD1 (5 bases). Trimming cost V 3 bases and J 4 bases, with 9 bases left between them. Germline V lookup: CDR1 LNHDA, CDR2 SQIVND (reference sequence). This CDR3 is 13 amino acids long. The CDR3 loop is CASSMTGPTEAFF. The CDR3 DNA reads as TGTGCCAGTAGTATGACGGGGCCCACTGAAGCTTTCTTT.

The J gene is TRBJ2-7, the V gene TRBV12-3 or TRBV12-4, with TRBD1 matching 10 bases. With 5 bases clipped from V and 4 bases from J, the junction kept 2 bases outside the gene matches. CDR3 length: 13 residues. CDR3 DNA sequence: TGTGCCAGCAGTGCGGACAGGGGGTACGAGCAGTACTTC. Protein: CASSADRGYEQYF.

This clonotype occurred many times. The chain uses TRBV14 and TRBJ2-5; D is unresolved. Germline lookup yields CDR1 SGHDN and CDR2 FVKESK. This CDR3 spans 15 amino acids. V dropped 4 bases and J dropped 5 bases, with 17 bases sitting between them. DNA of the CDR3: TGTGCCAGCAGCCGTGTCATCTCGCGGAAGGAGACCCAGTACTTC. Its protein is CASSRVISRKETQYF.

The count of this clonotype is one. V usage is TRBV4-1 and J usage is TRBJ2-3; D is uncertain. CDR1 and CDR2 (germline): MGHRA, YSYEKL. V lost 2 bases and J 2 bases, leaving 8 bases between the germline ends. The CDR3 extends over 14 amino acids. Here the CDR3 DNA reads TGCGCCAGCAGCCAACCCACATCCACAGATACGCAGTATTTT. Its translation: CASSQPTSTDTQYF.

This clonotype came up many times. The chain couples TRBV7-2 to TRBJ1-1, with D possibly matching TRBD1 (6 bases). Trimming removed 1 base from V and 7 bases from J, with 10 bases in between. The CDR3 loop spans 13 amino acids. Germline V gene lookup returns CDR1 SGHTA and CDR2 FQGNSA. The CDR3 DNA is TGTGCCAGCAGCTTAGATAAGGACAGTGAAGCTTTCTTT. Translating gives CASSLDKDSEAFF.

This clonotype was found a few times. The chain combines TRBV10-1 with TRBJ1-1; no firm D call. Germline values: CDR1 WNHNN, CDR2 SYGVQD (reference sequence). V lost 3 bases and J lost 5, with 13 bases in between. The CDR3 spans 14 residues. CDR3 amino acids: CASSDEGQQTEAFF. The CDR3, as DNA: TGCGCCAGCAGTGACGAGGGCCAACAGACTGAAGCTTTCTTT.

This clonotype was counted a few times. This chain uses TRBV12-3 or TRBV12-4 with TRBJ2-1, with D perhaps TRBD2 (6 bases). The CDR3 is 12 amino acids. V dropped 4 bases and J dropped 6 bases, with 7 bases sitting between them. The CDR3 protein is CASSWGVNEQFF. The CDR3 DNA is TGTGCCAGCAGTTGGGGGGTCAATGAGCAGTTCTTC.

The V and J genes are TRBV4-2 and TRBJ2-1; 11 nucleotides agree with TRBD2. The CDR3 has 17 residues. V lost 10 bases and J lost 4; bases outside the gene matches: 15. Per the germline V gene, CDR1 is LGHNA and CDR2 is YNFKEQ. CDR3 loop: CAIGPRATSGVYNEQFF. DNA of the CDR3: TGTGCCATCGGCCCCCGGGCGACTAGCGGGGTTTACAATGAGCAGTTCTTC.

Many counts were recorded for this clonotype. The chain joins TRBV12-3 or TRBV12-4 to TRBJ2-3; D uncertain. CDR3 size: 11 residues. V lost 2 bases and J lost 8, with 5 bases in between. CDR3 in amino acids: CASSLLVTQYF. The CDR3 region has the DNA TGTGCCAGCAGTTTACTGGTTACGCAGTATTTT.

The rearrangement links TRBV28 to TRBJ1-2; tentatively, D is TRBD1 (5 bases). The V gene lost 6 bases and the J gene lost 6 bases, with 11 bases spanning the gap. Germline V gene lookup returns CDR1 MDHEN and CDR2 SYDVKM. The length of the CDR3 is 12 residues. The CDR3 loop is CASSPWGHGYTF. DNA of the CDR3: TGTGCCAGCAGCCCCTGGGGCCATGGCTACACCTTC.

This clonotype was detected ten times or more. V and J are TRBV7-9 and TRBJ1-3; D is unresolved. Per the germline V gene, CDR1 is SEHNR and CDR2 is FQNEAQ (reference sequence). The CDR3 runs 15 residues. The V gene lost 3 bases and the J gene lost 3 bases, with 12 bases spanning the gap. In DNA, the CDR3 is TGTGCCAGCAGCTTCTTGAATTACGGTGGAAACACCATATATTTT. Protein sequence: CASSFLNYGGNTIYF.

Notes on this clonotype: The junction departs from the called germline gene at one end, perhaps through a read error. V usage is TRBV25-1 and J usage is TRBJ2-7; 9 bases align to TRBD1. The length of the CDR3 is 15 residues. CDR1 and CDR2 from the germline V gene are MGHDK and SYGVNS. CDR3 protein: CASTELRTGESEQYF. The CDR3 region has the DNA TGTGCCAGCACTGAATTGAGGACAGGGGAGTCCGAGCAGTACTTC.

This clonotype was recorded many times. This sequence joins TRBV20-1 and TRBJ2-3; 11 bases fit TRBD2. CDR3 length: 12 amino acids. Trimming removed 5 bases from V and 6 bases from J; junction bases left unmatched: 1. Germline V CDR1 and CDR2: DFQATT, SNEGSKA (reference sequence). The CDR3 sequence is CSALAGGDTQYF. CDR3 DNA sequence: TGCAGTGCTCTAGCGGGGGGCGATACGCAGTATTTT.

The CDR3 region is CASSSGLAGAYNEQFF. The CDR3 bases are TGTGCCAGCAGTTCAGGACTAGCGGGGGCCTACAATGAGCAGTTCTTC. V gene TRBV6-5 combines with J gene TRBJ2-1; TRBD2 agrees at 13 bases. This CDR3 is 16 amino acids long. V shed 4 bases and J 2 bases; nucleotides not matched to a gene: 2. CDR1 is MNHEY and CDR2 is SVGAGI in the germline V gene.

This clonotype was observed many times. This sequence joins TRBV6-5 and TRBJ2-3; TRBD2 matches 9 bases. Germline V gene lookup returns CDR1 MNHEY and CDR2 SVGAGI. J was trimmed by 5 bases and V by 6 bases; bases with no gene match: 6. The CDR3 runs to 14 residues. The CDR3 protein is CASRASGAGDTQYF. CDR3 in DNA: TGTGCCAGCAGGGCTAGCGGGGCGGGAGATACGCAGTATTTT.

Ten or more counts support this clonotype. This chain links TRBV7-4 with TRBJ2-5, with 8 bases aligning to TRBD2. Germline loops: CDR1 SGHVT, CDR2 SQSDAQ. V was clipped by 3 bases and J by 0 bases; unmatched bases: 3. The CDR3 is 15 residues long. This CDR3 reads CASSLRGEYQETQYF. The CDR3 DNA is TGTGCCAGCAGCTTGCGGGGGGAGTACCAAGAGACCCAGTACTTC.

A few counts support this clonotype. The chain uses TRBV11-2 and TRBJ2-1, with 9 bases lining up with TRBD2. CDR3 length: 16 amino acids. J gave up 4 bases and V 5 bases, and 9 bases lay outside the gene matches. The germline V gene has CDR1 SGHAT and CDR2 FQNNGV. The CDR3 DNA reads TGTGCCAGCAGCCCCTGGGCAGCGGGGGGATACAATGAGCAGTTCTTC. Encoded protein: CASSPWAAGGYNEQFF.